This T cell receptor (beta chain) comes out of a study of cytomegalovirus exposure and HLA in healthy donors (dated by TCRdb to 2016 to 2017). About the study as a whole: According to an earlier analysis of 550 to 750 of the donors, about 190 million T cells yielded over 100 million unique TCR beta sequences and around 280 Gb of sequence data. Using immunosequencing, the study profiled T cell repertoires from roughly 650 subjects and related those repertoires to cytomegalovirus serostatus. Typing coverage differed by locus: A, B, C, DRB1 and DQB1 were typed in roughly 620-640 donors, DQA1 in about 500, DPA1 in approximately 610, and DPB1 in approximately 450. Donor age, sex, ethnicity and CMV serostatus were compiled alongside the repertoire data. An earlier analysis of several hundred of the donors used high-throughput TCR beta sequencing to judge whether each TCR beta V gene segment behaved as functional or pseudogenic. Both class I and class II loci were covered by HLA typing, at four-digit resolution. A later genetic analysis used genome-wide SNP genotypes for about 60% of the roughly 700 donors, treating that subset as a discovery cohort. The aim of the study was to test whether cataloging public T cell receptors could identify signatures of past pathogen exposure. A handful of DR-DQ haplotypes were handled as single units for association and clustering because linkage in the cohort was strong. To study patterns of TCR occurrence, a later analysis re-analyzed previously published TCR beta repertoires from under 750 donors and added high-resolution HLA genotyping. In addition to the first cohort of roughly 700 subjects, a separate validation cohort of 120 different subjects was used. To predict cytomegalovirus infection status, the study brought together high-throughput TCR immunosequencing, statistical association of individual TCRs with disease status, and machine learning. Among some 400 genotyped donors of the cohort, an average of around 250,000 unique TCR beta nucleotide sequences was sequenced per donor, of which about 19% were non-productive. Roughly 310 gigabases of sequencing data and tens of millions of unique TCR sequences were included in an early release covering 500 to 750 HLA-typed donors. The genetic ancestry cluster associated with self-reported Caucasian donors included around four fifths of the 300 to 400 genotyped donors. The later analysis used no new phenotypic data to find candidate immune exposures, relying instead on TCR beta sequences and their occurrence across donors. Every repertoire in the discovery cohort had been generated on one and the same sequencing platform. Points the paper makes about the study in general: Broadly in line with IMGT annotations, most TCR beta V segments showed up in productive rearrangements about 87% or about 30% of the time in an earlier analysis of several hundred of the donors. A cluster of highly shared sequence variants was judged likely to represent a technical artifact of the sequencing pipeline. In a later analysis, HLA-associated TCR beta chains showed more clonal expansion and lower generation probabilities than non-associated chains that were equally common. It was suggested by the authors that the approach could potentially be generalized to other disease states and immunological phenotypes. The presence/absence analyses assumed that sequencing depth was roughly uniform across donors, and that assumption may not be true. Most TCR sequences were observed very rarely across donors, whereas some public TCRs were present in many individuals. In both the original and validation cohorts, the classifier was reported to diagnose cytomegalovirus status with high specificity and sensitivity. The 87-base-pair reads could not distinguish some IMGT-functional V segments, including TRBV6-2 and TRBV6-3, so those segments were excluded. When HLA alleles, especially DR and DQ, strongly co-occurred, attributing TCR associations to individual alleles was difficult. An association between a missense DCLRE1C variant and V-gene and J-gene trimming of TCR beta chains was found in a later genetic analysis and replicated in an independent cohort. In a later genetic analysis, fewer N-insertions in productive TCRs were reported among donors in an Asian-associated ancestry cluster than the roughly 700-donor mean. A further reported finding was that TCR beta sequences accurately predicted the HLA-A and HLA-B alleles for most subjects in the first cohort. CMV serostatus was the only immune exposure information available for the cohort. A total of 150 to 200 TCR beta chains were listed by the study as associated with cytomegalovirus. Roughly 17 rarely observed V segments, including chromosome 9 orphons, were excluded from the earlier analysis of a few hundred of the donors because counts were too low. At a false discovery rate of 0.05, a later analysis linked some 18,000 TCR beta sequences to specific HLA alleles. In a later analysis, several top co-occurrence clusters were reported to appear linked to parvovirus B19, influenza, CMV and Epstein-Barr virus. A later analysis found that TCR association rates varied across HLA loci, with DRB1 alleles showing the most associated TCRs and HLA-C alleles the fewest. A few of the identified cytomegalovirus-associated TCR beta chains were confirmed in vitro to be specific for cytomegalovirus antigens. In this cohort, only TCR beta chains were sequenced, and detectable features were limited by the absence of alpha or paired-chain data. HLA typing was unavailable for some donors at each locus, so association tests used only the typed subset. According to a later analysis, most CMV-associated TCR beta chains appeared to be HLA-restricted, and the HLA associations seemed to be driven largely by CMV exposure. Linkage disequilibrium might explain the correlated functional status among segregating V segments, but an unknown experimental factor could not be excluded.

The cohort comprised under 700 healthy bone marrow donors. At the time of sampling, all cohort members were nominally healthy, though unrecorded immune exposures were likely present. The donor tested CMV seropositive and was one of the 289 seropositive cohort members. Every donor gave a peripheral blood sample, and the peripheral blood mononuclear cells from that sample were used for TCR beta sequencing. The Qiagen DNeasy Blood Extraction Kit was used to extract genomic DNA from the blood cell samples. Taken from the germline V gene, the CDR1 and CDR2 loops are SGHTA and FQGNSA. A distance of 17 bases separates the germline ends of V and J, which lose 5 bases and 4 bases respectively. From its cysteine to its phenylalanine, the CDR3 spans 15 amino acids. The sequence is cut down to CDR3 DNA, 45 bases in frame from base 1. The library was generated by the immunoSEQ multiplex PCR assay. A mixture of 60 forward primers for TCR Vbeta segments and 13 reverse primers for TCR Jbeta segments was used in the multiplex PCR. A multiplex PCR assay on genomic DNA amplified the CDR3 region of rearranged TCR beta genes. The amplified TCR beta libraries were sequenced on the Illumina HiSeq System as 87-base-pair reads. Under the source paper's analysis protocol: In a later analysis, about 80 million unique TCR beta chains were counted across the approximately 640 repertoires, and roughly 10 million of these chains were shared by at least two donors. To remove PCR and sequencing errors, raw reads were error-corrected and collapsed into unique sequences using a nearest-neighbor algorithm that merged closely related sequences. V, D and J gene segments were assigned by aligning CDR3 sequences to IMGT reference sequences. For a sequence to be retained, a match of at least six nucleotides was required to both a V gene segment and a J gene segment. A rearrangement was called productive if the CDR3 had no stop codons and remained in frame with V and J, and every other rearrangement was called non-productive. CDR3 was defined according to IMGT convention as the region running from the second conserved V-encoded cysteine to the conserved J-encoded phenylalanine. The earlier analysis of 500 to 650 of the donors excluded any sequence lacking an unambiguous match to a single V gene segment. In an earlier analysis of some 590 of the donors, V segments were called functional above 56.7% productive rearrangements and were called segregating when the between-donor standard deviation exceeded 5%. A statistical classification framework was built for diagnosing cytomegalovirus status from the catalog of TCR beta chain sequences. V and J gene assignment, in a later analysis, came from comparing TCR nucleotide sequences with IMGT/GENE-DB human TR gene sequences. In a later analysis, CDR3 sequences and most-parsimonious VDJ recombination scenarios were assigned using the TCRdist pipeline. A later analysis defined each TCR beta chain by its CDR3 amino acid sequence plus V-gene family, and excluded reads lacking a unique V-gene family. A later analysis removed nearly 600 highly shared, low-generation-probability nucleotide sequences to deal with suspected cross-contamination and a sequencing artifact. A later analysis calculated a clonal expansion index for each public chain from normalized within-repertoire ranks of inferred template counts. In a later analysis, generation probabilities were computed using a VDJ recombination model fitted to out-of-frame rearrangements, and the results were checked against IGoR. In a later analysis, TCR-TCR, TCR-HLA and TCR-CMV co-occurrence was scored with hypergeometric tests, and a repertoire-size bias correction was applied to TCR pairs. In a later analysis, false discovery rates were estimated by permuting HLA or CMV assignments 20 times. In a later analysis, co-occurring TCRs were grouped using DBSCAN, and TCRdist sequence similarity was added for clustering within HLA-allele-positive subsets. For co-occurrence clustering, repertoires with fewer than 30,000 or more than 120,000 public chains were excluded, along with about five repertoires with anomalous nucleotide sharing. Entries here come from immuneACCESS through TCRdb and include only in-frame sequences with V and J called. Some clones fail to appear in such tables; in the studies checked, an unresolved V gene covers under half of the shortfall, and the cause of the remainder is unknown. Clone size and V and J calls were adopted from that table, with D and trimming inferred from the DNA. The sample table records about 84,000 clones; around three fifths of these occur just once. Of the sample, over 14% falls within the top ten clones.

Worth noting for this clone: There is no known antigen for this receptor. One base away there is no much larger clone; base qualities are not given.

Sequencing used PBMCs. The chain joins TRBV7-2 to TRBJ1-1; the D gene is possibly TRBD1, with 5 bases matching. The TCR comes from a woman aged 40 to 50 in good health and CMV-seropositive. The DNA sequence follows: TGTGCCAGCAGCCGTGCTAGGGGCAGGGCCACTGAAGCTTTCTTT. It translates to CASSRARGRATEAFF. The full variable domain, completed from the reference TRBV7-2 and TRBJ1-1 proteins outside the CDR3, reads GAGVSQSPSNKVTEKGKDVELRCDPISGHTALYWYRQSLGQGLEFLIYFQGNSAPDKSGLPSDRFSAERTGGSVSTLTIQRTQQEDSAVYLCASSRARGRATEAFFGQGTRLTVV.